This T cell receptor beta chain was sequenced for a study of cytomegalovirus exposure and HLA in healthy donors. Study context: A later analysis reported the same platform for the roughly 120 validation repertoires and the roughly 650 first-cohort repertoires. Study-wide results and limits: Associated with cytomegalovirus, according to the listing, were about 160 TCR beta chains.

Germline lookup yields CDR1 SGHRS and CDR2 YFSETQ. The trim removed 0 bases at V and 4 bases at J, leaving 4 bases unmatched. The CDR3 contains 15 residues. Here immunoSEQ multiplex PCR was the method, and the copy in TCRdb shows in-frame clones only, minus some. The sample carries 150,000 to 250,000 clones, approximately 78% recorded once. On this clone: What it recognizes is unknown.

The rearrangement joins TRBV5-1 to TRBJ2-1; 7 nucleotides agree with TRBD2. Sequenced: PBMCs. The sequence was obtained from a woman in her twenties or thirties in good health and CMV-seronegative. The CDR3 DNA sequence: TGCGCCAGCAGCTTGGGCACTAGCGCTTACAATGAGCAGTTCTTC. The encoded protein is CASSLGTSAYNEQFF.